Presented here are 10 T cell receptor beta chains from one specimen sequenced in a study of CD8+CD57+ T cells in acquired aplastic anemia (dated by TCRdb to between 2017 and 2018). The sequencer was an Illumina HiSeq 2000. TCR beta VDJ combination and CDR3 sequence profiling used genomic DNA as the template. The public reads were reprocessed in TCRdb via fastp at Q25 and MiXCR, keeping in-frame beta chains. Identical CDR3 proteins give one entry, which carries the most common genes and DNA. The sample has about 220,000 distinct CDR3 sequences on record, about 44% of them singletons. Of the sample, approximately 7.8% falls within the top ten clones. Patients chosen for sequencing had shown expansion of CD8+CD57+ cells by flow cytometry. The material sequenced was sorted CD4+, CD8+, or CD8+CD57+ T cells (not recorded which) from PBMCs. These TCRs come from a human donor with aplastic anemia.

About this clonotype: A much larger clone differs from this one at a single base, so this may be a read error. J is TRBJ2-1 and V is TRBV7-6; 13 bases line up with TRBD2. Germline assignment: CDR1 SGHVS and CDR2 FNYEAQ. The CDR3 totals 17 residues. The CDR3 loop reads CASSRSTSGRAADEQFF. The CDR3, as DNA: TGCGCCAGCAGCCGGTCAACTAGCGGGAGGGCCGCAGATGAGCAGTTCTTC.

This clonotype was seen at least ten times. The rearrangement links TRBV6-2 or TRBV6-3 to TRBJ2-7; D not resolved. Trimming shortened V by 7 bases and J by 6 bases, and 13 bases separated the two germline ends. The CDR3 consists of 12 residues. CDR1 and CDR2 from the germline V gene are MNHEY and SVGEGT. The CDR3 DNA follows: TGTGCCAGCACCGGGCAACTACCCGAGCAGTACTTC. Translated, it gives CASTGQLPEQYF.

A note on this clonotype: With a much larger clone just one base away, this may be a read error. The conserved phenylalanine or tryptophan is not found at the CDR3 terminus, so this likely reflects a read error. The genes are TRBV7-9 and TRBJ2-1; 7 bases match TRBD2. The length of the CDR3 is 15 residues. Germline CDR1 is SEHNR and CDR2 is FQNEAQ (reference sequence). The CDR3 sequence: CASSHDATTSDEQFL. CDR3 nucleotides: TGCGCCAGCAGCCATGACGCCACCACTAGCGATGAGCAGTTCCTC.

This clonotype was observed a single time. Sequence at one end of the junction differs from germline and may be a read error. The chain couples TRBV11-3 to TRBJ1-3; no reliable D call. The CDR3 has 14 amino acids. Per the germline V gene, CDR1 is SGHNT and CDR2 is YENEEA. The CDR3 DNA reads TGTGCCAGCAGCGATAGGACGGCTGGAAACACCATGTATTTT. As protein: CASSDRTAGNTMYF.

Note on this clonotype: The conserved phenylalanine or tryptophan is not found at the CDR3 terminus, so this likely reflects a read error. The rearrangement uses TRBV10-3 and TRBJ1-2; D is unclear. V shed 7 bases and J shed 0 bases, with 9 bases lying between them. The CDR3 is 13 amino acids. The V gene's germline CDR1 is ENHRY and CDR2 SYGVKD. Here the CDR3 reads CAINHQTNYGYTS. CDR3 sequence (DNA): TGTGCCATCAACCATCAGACTAACTATGGCTACACCTCC.

This chain uses TRBV19 with TRBJ1-6; tentative D call: TRBD1 (6 bases). The CDR3 totals 14 residues. V was trimmed by 10 bases and J by 7 bases, leaving 17 bases between them. Germline V CDR1 and CDR2: LNHDA, SQIVND (reference sequence). In DNA form, the CDR3 reads TGTGCCACCCAGAGACAGGCGGGGAATTCACCCCTCCACTTT. Protein product: CATQRQAGNSPLHF.

This sequence joins TRBV7-9 and TRBJ2-6; 10 bases map to TRBD1. The CDR3 sequence is 18 residues long. Germline V gives CDR1 SEHNR, CDR2 FQNEAQ (reference sequence). The J segment lost 2 bases and the V segment lost 4 bases, leaving 8 bases of the junction unmatched. Written as DNA, the CDR3 is TGTGCCAGCAGCTCCAGGGGACAGGGGAAGGCTGGGGCCAACGTCCTGACTTTC. Its translation: CASSSRGQGKAGANVLTF.

The rearrangement joins TRBV11-2 to TRBJ1-2, with unresolved D. This CDR3 is 14 amino acids long. V was pared by 0 bases and J by 7 bases, with 12 bases between. The germline V gene has CDR1 SGHAT and CDR2 FQNNGV. The CDR3 DNA is TGTGCCAGCAGCTTAGATAGGATAATGGGTGGCTACACCTTC. Amino acids: CASSLDRIMGGYTF.

Ten or more counts support this clonotype. The CDR3 loop is CSAREENQPQHF. As DNA, the CDR3 is TGCAGTGCTAGAGAAGAGAATCAGCCCCAGCATTTT. The V gene is TRBV20-1, the J gene TRBJ1-5; D not resolved. V was pared by 0 bases and J by 4 bases, with 4 bases between. CDR3 length: 12 residues. The germline CDR1 and CDR2 sequences are DFQATT and SNEGSKA (reference sequence).

There are many counts of this clonotype. The chain links TRBV7-6 to TRBJ2-7, with TRBD2 matching 11 bases. CDR3 size: 15 residues. With V trimmed by 4 bases and J by 4 bases, 6 bases remained unmatched. CDR1 and CDR2 from the germline V gene are SGHVS and FNYEAQ. CDR3 DNA sequence: TGTGCCAGCAGCTCGCCTAGCGGGAGGCCTTACGAGCAGTACTTC. Its translation: CASSSPSGRPYEQYF. Supplemented by reference TRBV7-6 and TRBJ2-7, the full variable domain reads GAGVSQSPRYKVTKRGQDVALRCDPISGHVSLYWYRQALGQGPEFLTYFNYEAQQDKSGLPNDRFSAERPEGSISTLTIQRTEQRDSAMYRCASSSPSGRPYEQYFGPGTRLTVT.